The rows below give T cell receptor beta chains drawn from one sample of a study of T cells in Graves' hyperthyroidism and ophthalmopathy. TCRdb called the multiplex PCR reads again in MiXCR, with one record for every CDR3 protein. The sample has more than 350,000 distinct CDR3 sequences; about 15% are singletons. The sample taken for sequencing was blood. These TCRs come from a woman aged 25 to 39 with Graves' ophthalmopathy. The CDR3 runs from the conserved cysteine through the conserved F or W. Fields, in order: V gene, J gene, CDR3 length, CDR3 protein.

>TRBV28|TRBJ1-5|16
CASSSRDNTRHQPQHF
>TRBV30|TRBJ1-1|9
CAWSPQAFF
>TRBV9|TRBJ1-2|15
CASSVAVSGGYGYTF
>TRBV6-1|TRBJ1-1|15
CASSEGLLTGTEAFF
>TRBV18|TRBJ1-2|16
CASSPPGTESNYGYTF
>TRBV28|TRBJ1-2|14
CATNAKLANYGYTF
>TRBV7-2|TRBJ2-2|17
CASSSPSQATNTGELFF
>TRBV3-1|TRBJ2-7|18
CASSFGLAGRPPSYEQYF
>TRBV7-9|TRBJ2-7|17
CASSSLGGGSRGYEQYF
>TRBV5-6|TRBJ1-4|15
CASSFTTGGNEKLFF
>TRBV18|TRBJ2-4|12
CASSSTGAIQYF
>TRBV7-2|TRBJ2-1|14
CASSFGTIGNEQFF
>TRBV12-3/TRBV12-4|TRBJ2-1|15
CASSWDRGSYNEQFF
>TRBV10-2|TRBJ1-1|14
CASTPGQGGSEAFF
>TRBV29-1|TRBJ1-1|13
CSVEQRLNTEAFF
>TRBV9|TRBJ2-3|16
CASSGSQRTSTDTQYF
>TRBV6-1|TRBJ1-2|17
CASRAYLKGRGNYGYTF
>TRBV28|TRBJ1-6|16
CASSLFGRQSNSPLHF
>TRBV3-1|TRBJ2-1|17
CATSTGVRGSSYNEQFF
>TRBV20-1|TRBJ2-7|11
CSARNRGEQYF
>TRBV29-1|TRBJ1-4|14
CSVEKSGGGGKLFF
>TRBV12-3/TRBV12-4|TRBJ1-1|15
CASRQGRGVNTEAFF
>TRBV12-3/TRBV12-4|TRBJ2-1|21
CASSFRDWGTSGGALNNEQFF
>TRBV20-1|TRBJ1-1|16
CSAENGPGTATIEAFF
>TRBV9|TRBJ2-5|16
CASSAGGTSVSETQYF
>TRBV5-1|TRBJ1-2|18
CASTYGLRGGHNSYGYTF
>TRBV4-2|TRBJ2-2|19
CASSQTKGLAAKNTGELFF
>TRBV12-3/TRBV12-4|TRBJ2-1|17
CASSPGGPPSSYNEQFF
>TRBV7-8|TRBJ1-5|16
CASSSDGLASNQPQHF
>TRBV30|TRBJ1-5|13
CAWSGGSNQPQHF
>TRBV10-1|TRBJ1-1|14
CASSESGLSTEAFF
>TRBV11-3|TRBJ2-3|16
CASSLGGPGSTDTQYF
>TRBV12-3/TRBV12-4|TRBJ2-3|14
CASSFGGGTDTQYF
>TRBV4-2|TRBJ2-5|17
CASSQQSAGGGRETQYF
>TRBV20-1|TRBJ2-5|14
CSARDLIGSETQYF
>TRBV4-1|TRBJ1-4|17
CASSQERARTDLRKLFF
>TRBV7-9|TRBJ1-1|12
CASSYTGHEAFF
>TRBV4-1|TRBJ2-1|15
CASSPTSVSYNEQFF